Described below is a single T cell receptor (beta chain) sequence and its context. The target antigen is unknown. V gave up 5 bases and J gave up 1 base, with 15 bases separating them. This CDR3 has 15 residues. In germline, CDR1 is MDHEN, CDR2 SYDVKM. These data originate in a study of cytomegalovirus exposure and HLA in healthy donors. Overall study findings and caveats: In most subjects, TCR beta sequences reportedly gave accurate predictions of HLA-A and HLA-B alleles. The authors later linked a missense DCLRE1C variant to TCR beta V- and J-gene trimming. Through in vitro validation, three CMV-associated chains were shown to be specific for CMV antigens.

The PCR employed 60 Vbeta primers together with 13 Jbeta primers. Libraries were prepared by immunoSEQ multiplex PCR; TCRdb keeps only in-frame clonotypes and omits some of them. The sample has about 170,000 clones, 81% seen once. The specimen sequenced was PBMCs. The chain uses TRBV28 and TRBJ2-7; TRBD1 is a possible D gene (6 bases). The clonotype originates from a young woman in good health and CMV-seropositive. DNA of the CDR3: TGTGCCAGCAGTCCTCACCTGGACAGTTCCTACGAGCAGTACTTC. This gives the protein CASSPHLDSSYEQYF.